The entry that follows covers one T cell receptor beta chain sequence. This record comes from a study of blood T cell repertoires in COVID-19. In the study overall: There were acute and convalescent COVID-19 samples, and they came from the United States, Italy and Spain. In each case, the material was cDNA or gDNA derived from T cells, B-cell-depleted T cells, or PBMCs.

Germline V gene sequence: CDR1 LGHNA, CDR2 YNFKEQ. The CDR3 loop spans 15 amino acids. The V and J ends lost 2 bases and 0 bases respectively, with 10 bases between them. Original processing notes: By means of reference gene primer amplification, nucleated cell counts were estimated. Sequenced by immunoSEQ multiplex PCR; TCRdb stores in-frame clones only, minus some. That table supplies the V and J calls and clone size; D and trimming were determined from the DNA. The repertoire consists of roughly 230,000 clones, with over 75% occurring once and the leading ten covering around 0.7%. Sequenced sample: peripheral blood. This receptor was taken from a human donor in a cohort sampled during active COVID-19. The rearrangement links TRBV4-2 to TRBJ1-1; D not certain. The CDR3: CASSQSRRVNTEAFF. The CDR3 nucleotides read TGTGCCAGCAGCCAATCCAGACGGGTGAACACTGAAGCTTTCTTT.